This TCR beta chain was identified during a study of cytomegalovirus exposure and HLA in healthy donors. Broader study findings: Most TCRs appeared rarely, but some public TCRs recurred in many donors. Cytomegalovirus association was assigned to 150 to 200 TCR beta chains.

Germline loops: CDR1 MGHRA, CDR2 YSYEKL. CDR3 length equals 15 residues. Trimming removed 0 bases at V and 10 bases at J, with 15 bases between. Regarding this clone: Its target is unknown.

Use of 60 Vbeta and 13 Jbeta primers characterized the PCR. Assay: immunoSEQ multiplex PCR; the TCRdb copy retains only in-frame clones and omits some. The top ten hold 1.8% of the sample, which has 220,000 or so clones, about 75% seen once. The sequence was collected from a woman in her 30s in good health and CMV-seronegative. Source material: PBMCs. The chain joins TRBV4-1 to TRBJ1-4; tentatively, D is TRBD1 (5 bases). As DNA, the CDR3 is TGCGCCAGCAGCCAAGATCAGGCAGACAGTAGAAAACTGTTTTTT. Translated, it gives CASSQDQADSRKLFF.